This is a list of T cell receptor beta chains from one sample in a study of T cell repertoires in cytomegalovirus infection. Their specific antigens are unknown. MiXCR, applied by TCRdb to the reads, yields one record per CDR3 protein. Of about 740,000 distinct CDR3 sequences listed, roughly 36% are singletons. This specimen was cultured PBMCs, taken from culture after CMV antigen stimulation. All receptors derive from a human donor in good health (CMV status not recorded). Some clones in this sample may be carry-over from other donors' samples. CDR3s include the opening cysteine and the closing phenylalanine or tryptophan. Fields, in order: V gene, J gene, D gene, clone size, CDR3 DNA, CDR3 protein. The D gene is left open where the match is weak. Size is omitted from some rows. Given values are once, few, many or a class for expanded clones.

V: TRBV18; J: TRBJ2-1; D: -; size: -; DNA: TGTGCCAGCTCACCTTCCGGGACAAATAGGGAGCAGTTCTTC; CDR3: CASSPSGTNREQFF
V: TRBV20-1; J: TRBJ1-1; D: -; size: -; DNA: TGCAGTGCTAGAGCAATTGGGTTGGACACTGAAGCTTTCTTT; CDR3: CSARAIGLDTEAFF
V: TRBV2; J: TRBJ2-3; D: TRBD1; size: -; DNA: TGTGCCAGCAGTGATAATGCTCTTGGGACAGTAGATACGCAGTATTTT; CDR3: CASSDNALGTVDTQYF
V: TRBV7-2; J: TRBJ2-1; D: TRBD2; size: -; DNA: TGTGCCAGCAGCTTATTTCTTAGCGGGAGCAACAATGAGCAGTTCTTC; CDR3: CASSLFLSGSNNEQFF
V: TRBV12-3/TRBV12-4; J: TRBJ1-1; D: -; size: -; DNA: TGTGCCAGCGGTGTTTCGACTGTGAACACTGAAGCTTTCTTT; CDR3: CASGVSTVNTEAFF
V: TRBV18; J: TRBJ2-5; D: -; size: -; DNA: TGTGCCAGCTCAACACAAAGCCAAGAGACCCAGTACTTC; CDR3: CASSTQSQETQYF
V: TRBV7-2; J: TRBJ2-1; D: TRBD2; size: many; DNA: TGTGCCAGCAGCCGCTCCGGGGTAGCGGGACGATACAATGAGCAGTTCTTC; CDR3: CASSRSGVAGRYNEQFF
V: TRBV7-6; J: TRBJ2-1; D: -; size: few; DNA: TGTGCCAGCAGCTTAGGGGGATTCTCTAGAGACAATGAGCAGTTCTTC; CDR3: CASSLGGFSRDNEQFF
V: TRBV28; J: TRBJ2-7; D: -; size: -; DNA: TGTGCCAGCAGTTTTCGCCAGGTGGCCTACGAGCAGTACTTC; CDR3: CASSFRQVAYEQYF
V: TRBV4-3; J: TRBJ2-7; D: TRBD2; size: few; DNA: TGCGCCAGCAGCCTTCGACTAGCGGGAGTAATGATCCACGAGCAGTACTTC; CDR3: CASSLRLAGVMIHEQYF
V: TRBV7-9; J: TRBJ2-5; D: TRBD2; size: few; DNA: TGTGCCAGCAGCTTATTGCGGCTAGCGGGGACACAAGAGACCCAGTACTTC; CDR3: CASSLLRLAGTQETQYF
V: TRBV10-3; J: TRBJ1-2; D: TRBD1; size: -; DNA: TGTGCCATCAGCCTGGACAGGGATGTGGGAGGCTACACCTTC; CDR3: CAISLDRDVGGYTF
V: TRBV28; J: TRBJ2-7; D: -; size: -; DNA: TGTGCCAGCAGTTTAGGGCCCCCCCAGGGGCAGTACTTC; CDR3: CASSLGPPQGQYF
V: TRBV27; J: TRBJ2-7; D: TRBD2; size: -; DNA: TGTGCCAGCAGTACGGGACTAGCGGCAAACTACGAGCAGTACTTC; CDR3: CASSTGLAANYEQYF
V: TRBV28; J: TRBJ1-4; D: -; size: -; DNA: TGTGCCAGCAGGACCCCCGGGGGGCCTGGTGAAAAACTGTTTTTT; CDR3: CASRTPGGPGEKLFF
V: TRBV7-8; J: TRBJ2-1; D: TRBD2; size: few; DNA: TGTGCCAGCAGCTTAGATCGGCTAGCGGGGAGCATCGGCGAGCAGTTCTTC; CDR3: CASSLDRLAGSIGEQFF
V: TRBV6-1; J: TRBJ1-6; D: -; size: few; DNA: TGTGCCAGCAGAGCCGGGACATATAATTCACCCCTCCACTTT; CDR3: CASRAGTYNSPLHF
V: TRBV19; J: TRBJ2-3; D: TRBD2; size: -; DNA: TGTGCCAGTAGTAAGCGCCTAGCGGGGGGGCAAGATACGCAGTATTTT; CDR3: CASSKRLAGGQDTQYF
V: TRBV7-6; J: TRBJ1-4; D: -; size: many; DNA: TGTGCCAGCAGCTTATTAGTAAATGAAAAACTGTTTTTT; CDR3: CASSLLVNEKLFF
V: TRBV6-2/TRBV6-3; J: TRBJ2-1; D: TRBD2; size: -; DNA: TGTGCCAGCAGTCAGACTAGCACCTACAATGAGCATTTCTTC; CDR3: CASSQTSTYNEHFF
V: TRBV19; J: TRBJ2-1; D: TRBD1; size: few; DNA: TGTGCCAGTAGCAGGGGGATACAGGCCCGTGAGCAGTTCTTC; CDR3: CASSRGIQAREQFF
V: TRBV20-1; J: TRBJ2-3; D: -; size: few; DNA: TGCAGTGCCGGAAGGGGGGCCCCGGGGGGCGATACGCAGTATTTT; CDR3: CSAGRGAPGGDTQYF
V: TRBV7-2; J: TRBJ2-7; D: TRBD1; size: few; DNA: TGTGCCAGCAGCTTAGAGTTGACAGGGAATGGTCCGCATCCCTACGAGCAGTACTTC; CDR3: CASSLELTGNGPHPYEQYF
V: TRBV5-8; J: TRBJ1-5; D: TRBD1; size: -; DNA: TGTGCCAGCAGCCTCGGGGGACAGGGGTCCTATCAGCCCCAGCATTTT; CDR3: CASSLGGQGSYQPQHF
V: TRBV20-1; J: TRBJ1-2; D: -; size: -; DNA: TGCAGTGCTACACTCCCAGGGACCGACTATGGCTACACCTTC; CDR3: CSATLPGTDYGYTF
V: TRBV11-2; J: TRBJ2-3; D: TRBD2; size: few; DNA: TGTGCCAGCAGCTTAATTAGGGGAATAGCGGGATTTGGAGATACGCAGTATTTT; CDR3: CASSLIRGIAGFGDTQYF
V: TRBV5-1; J: TRBJ2-2; D: -; size: -; DNA: TGCGCCAGCTCGGCTGAGGGGGGCGACACCGGGGAGCTGTTTTTT; CDR3: CASSAEGGDTGELFF
V: TRBV20-1; J: TRBJ1-6; D: -; size: -; DNA: TGCAGTGCTAGCTATGGGGGTAATTCACCCCTCCACTTT; CDR3: CSASYGGNSPLHF
V: TRBV7-2; J: TRBJ1-1; D: -; size: many; DNA: TGTGCCAGCAGTTTAAGGTGGAACACTGAAGCTTTCTTT; CDR3: CASSLRWNTEAFF
V: TRBV6-5; J: TRBJ2-2; D: -; size: -; DNA: TGTGCCAGCAATCCGGGACTCAACACCGGGGAGCTGTTTTTT; CDR3: CASNPGLNTGELFF
V: TRBV7-2; J: TRBJ1-2; D: -; size: few; DNA: TGTGCCAGCAGCGGAACCGGGACATTGAAAGGTGGCTACACCTTC; CDR3: CASSGTGTLKGGYTF
V: TRBV7-9; J: TRBJ2-1; D: TRBD2; size: few; DNA: TGTGCCAGCAGCTTAGTAGCGGGAATAAATGAGCAGTTCTTC; CDR3: CASSLVAGINEQFF
V: TRBV12-3/TRBV12-4; J: TRBJ1-2; D: -; size: many; DNA: TGTGCCAGCAGTCTCACCGGGGTCCGATATGGCTACACCTTC; CDR3: CASSLTGVRYGYTF
V: TRBV7-2; J: TRBJ2-7; D: TRBD2; size: -; DNA: TGTGCCAGCATAAGGACTAGCGGGGCGGTCGAGCAGTACTTC; CDR3: CASIRTSGAVEQYF
V: TRBV2; J: TRBJ2-1; D: -; size: -; DNA: TGTGCCAGCAGGACCCAGGGTTCTGGCGCCTACAATGAGCAGTTCTTC; CDR3: CASRTQGSGAYNEQFF
V: TRBV3-1; J: TRBJ1-2; D: -; size: once; DNA: TGTGCCAGCGCGCCCACAGGGAGGGGGGGTCATGGCTACACCTTC; CDR3: CASAPTGRGGHGYTF
V: TRBV20-1; J: TRBJ1-5; D: -; size: few; DNA: TGCAGTGCTCAAAATGGAACAGTTAGCAATCAGCCCCAGCATTTT; CDR3: CSAQNGTVSNQPQHF
V: TRBV4-3; J: TRBJ2-7; D: -; size: -; DNA: TGCGCCAGCAGCCAAGGTGTACAAGGGGGTAACTACGAGCAGTACTTC; CDR3: CASSQGVQGGNYEQYF
V: TRBV7-2; J: TRBJ2-3; D: TRBD2; size: many; DNA: TGTGCCAGCAGCGCCAGCGGGGGCCCCACAGATACGCAGTATTTT; CDR3: CASSASGGPTDTQYF
V: TRBV7-2; J: TRBJ2-7; D: TRBD2; size: many; DNA: TGTGCCAGCAGCTTGACGGGAGGGCCCAACTACGAGCAGTACTTC; CDR3: CASSLTGGPNYEQYF
V: TRBV20-1; J: TRBJ2-3; D: -; size: -; DNA: TGCAGTGCTACTCGGGGGCCCCGCACAGATACGCAGTATTTT; CDR3: CSATRGPRTDTQYF
V: TRBV2; J: TRBJ2-5; D: -; size: -; DNA: TGTGCCAGCAGTGTGCGGGGTAACCAAGAGACCCAGTACTTC; CDR3: CASSVRGNQETQYF
V: TRBV6-5; J: TRBJ1-4; D: -; size: -; DNA: TGTGCCAGCGGACCCGGGGGGGTTGGAAAACTGTTTTTT; CDR3: CASGPGGVGKLFF
V: TRBV7-9; J: TRBJ2-1; D: -; size: few; DNA: TGTGCCAGCCCTTCCCCCGACAATGAGCAGTTCTTC; CDR3: CASPSPDNEQFF
V: TRBV20-1; J: TRBJ2-5; D: -; size: few; DNA: TGCAGTGCTAGACCCAGTCAAGAGACCCAGTACTTC; CDR3: CSARPSQETQYF
V: TRBV12-3/TRBV12-4; J: TRBJ1-5; D: -; size: -; DNA: TGTGCCAGCACCCTCAGGGCAGGGTCTCAGCCCCAGCATTTT; CDR3: CASTLRAGSQPQHF
V: TRBV7-2; J: TRBJ2-1; D: TRBD2; size: many; DNA: TGTGCCAGCAGCCCATATAGCGGGGGCGCCGTAGGGAATGAGCAGTTCTTC; CDR3: CASSPYSGGAVGNEQFF
V: TRBV12-3/TRBV12-4; J: TRBJ1-6; D: -; size: -; DNA: TGTGCCAGCAGCCGAGGGGGTTACTCCTATAATTCACCCCTCCACTTT; CDR3: CASSRGGYSYNSPLHF
V: TRBV20-1; J: TRBJ1-2; D: TRBD1; size: -; DNA: TGCAGTGCTGGGGACAGGAAGGGATTATATGGCTACACCTTC; CDR3: CSAGDRKGLYGYTF
V: TRBV23-1; J: TRBJ2-4; D: -; size: -; DNA: TGCGCCAGCGCCCGGCTCCCTGAACCACCGAACATTCAGTACTTC; CDR3: CASARLPEPPNIQYF
V: TRBV10-3; J: TRBJ2-1; D: -; size: -; DNA: TGTGCCATCAGTGGGGGAGGACTCTCCGGCCATGAGCAGTTCTTC; CDR3: CAISGGGLSGHEQFF